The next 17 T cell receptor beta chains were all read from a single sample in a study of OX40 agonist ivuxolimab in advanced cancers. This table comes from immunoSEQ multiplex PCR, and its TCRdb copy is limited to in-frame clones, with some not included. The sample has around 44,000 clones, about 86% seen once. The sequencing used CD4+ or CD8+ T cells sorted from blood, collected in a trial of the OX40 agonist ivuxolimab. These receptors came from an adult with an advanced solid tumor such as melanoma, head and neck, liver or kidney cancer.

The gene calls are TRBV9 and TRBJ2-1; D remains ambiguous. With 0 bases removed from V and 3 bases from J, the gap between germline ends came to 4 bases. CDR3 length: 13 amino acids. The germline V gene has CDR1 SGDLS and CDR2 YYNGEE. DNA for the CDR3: TGTGCCAGCAGCGTAGACCACTACAATGAGCAGTTCTTC. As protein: CASSVDHYNEQFF.

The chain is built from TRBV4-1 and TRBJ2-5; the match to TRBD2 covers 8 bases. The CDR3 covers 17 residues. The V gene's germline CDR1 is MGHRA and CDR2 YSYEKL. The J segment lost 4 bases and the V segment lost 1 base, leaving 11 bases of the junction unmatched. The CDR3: CASSQGAGLVSSETQYF. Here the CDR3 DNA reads TGCGCCAGCAGCCAAGGTGCGGGACTAGTGAGTTCAGAGACCCAGTACTTC.

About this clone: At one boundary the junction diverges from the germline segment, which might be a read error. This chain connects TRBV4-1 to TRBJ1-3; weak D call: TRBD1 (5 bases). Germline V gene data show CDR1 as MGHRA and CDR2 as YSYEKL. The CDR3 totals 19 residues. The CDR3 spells CASSQVFGRAKDSVNTIYF. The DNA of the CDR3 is TGCGCCAGCAGCCAAGTTTTTGGCAGGGCGAAGGACTCTGTAAACACCATATATTTT.

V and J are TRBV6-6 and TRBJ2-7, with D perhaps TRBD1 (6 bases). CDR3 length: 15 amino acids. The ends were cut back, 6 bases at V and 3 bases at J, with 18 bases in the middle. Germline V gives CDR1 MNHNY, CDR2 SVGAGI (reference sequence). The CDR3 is CASRSFGDTGYEQYF. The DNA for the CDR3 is TGTGCCAGCAGGTCCTTTGGGGACACTGGCTACGAGCAGTACTTC.

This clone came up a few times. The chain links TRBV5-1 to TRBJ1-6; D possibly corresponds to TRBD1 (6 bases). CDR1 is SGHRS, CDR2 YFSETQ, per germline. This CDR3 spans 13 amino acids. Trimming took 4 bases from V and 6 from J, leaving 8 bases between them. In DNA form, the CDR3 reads TGCGCCAGCAGCCAGGACAGTAATTCACCCCTCCACTTT. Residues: CASSQDSNSPLHF.

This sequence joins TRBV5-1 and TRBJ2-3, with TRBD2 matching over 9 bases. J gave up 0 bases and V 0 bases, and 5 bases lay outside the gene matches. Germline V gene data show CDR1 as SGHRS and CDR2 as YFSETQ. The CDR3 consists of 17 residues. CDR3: CASSLAKRGASTDTQYF. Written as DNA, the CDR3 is TGCGCCAGCAGCTTGGCCAAGCGGGGGGCTAGCACAGATACGCAGTATTTT.

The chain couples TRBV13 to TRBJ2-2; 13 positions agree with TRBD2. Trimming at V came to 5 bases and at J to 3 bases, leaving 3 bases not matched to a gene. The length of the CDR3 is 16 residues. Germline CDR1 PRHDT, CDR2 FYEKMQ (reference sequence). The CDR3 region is CASSRTSGGHTGELFF. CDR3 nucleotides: TGTGCCAGCAGCCGGACTAGCGGGGGCCACACCGGGGAGCTGTTTTTT.

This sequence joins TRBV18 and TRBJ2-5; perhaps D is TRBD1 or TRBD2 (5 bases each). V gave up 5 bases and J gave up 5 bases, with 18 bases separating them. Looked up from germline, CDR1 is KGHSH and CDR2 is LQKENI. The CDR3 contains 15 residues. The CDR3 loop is CASSERLTGRETQYF. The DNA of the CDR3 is TGTGCCAGCTCAGAACGTTTAACGGGACGGGAGACCCAGTACTTC.

This chain's CDR3 is CASSLPLTGDYNEQFF. CDR3 in DNA: TGTGCCAGCAGCTTGCCCCTAACGGGGGACTACAATGAGCAGTTCTTC. The V and J genes are TRBV11-2 and TRBJ2-1; tentative D call: TRBD2 (6 bases). V lost 3 bases and J 3 bases, leaving 15 bases between the germline ends. Germline V CDR1 and CDR2: SGHAT, FQNNGV. The CDR3 totals 16 residues.

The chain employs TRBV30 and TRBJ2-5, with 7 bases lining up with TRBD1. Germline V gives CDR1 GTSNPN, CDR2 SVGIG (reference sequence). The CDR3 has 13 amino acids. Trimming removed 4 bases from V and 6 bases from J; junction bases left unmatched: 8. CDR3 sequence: CAWNLGGGKTQYF. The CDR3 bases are TGTGCCTGGAACTTAGGGGGCGGAAAGACCCAGTACTTC. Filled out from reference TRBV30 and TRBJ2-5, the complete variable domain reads SQTIHQWPATLVQPVGSPLSLECTVEGTSNPNLYWYRQAAGRGLQLLFYSVGIGQISSEVPQNLSASRPQDRQFILSSKKLLLSDSGFYLCAWNLGGGKTQYFGPGTRLLVL.

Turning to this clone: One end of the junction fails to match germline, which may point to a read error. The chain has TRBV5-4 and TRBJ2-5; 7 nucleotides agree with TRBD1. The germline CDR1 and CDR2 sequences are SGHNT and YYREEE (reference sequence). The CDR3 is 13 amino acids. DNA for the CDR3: TGTGTCAGCAGTTACAGGGGAGAGGAGACCCAGTACTTC. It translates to CVSSYRGEETQYF.

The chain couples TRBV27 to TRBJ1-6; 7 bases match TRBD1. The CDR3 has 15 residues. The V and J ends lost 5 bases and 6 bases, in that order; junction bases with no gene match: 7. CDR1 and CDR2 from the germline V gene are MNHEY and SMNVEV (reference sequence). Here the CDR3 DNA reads TGTGCCAGCAGTCTACACAGGGGAGGTAATTCACCCCTCCACTTT. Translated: CASSLHRGGNSPLHF.

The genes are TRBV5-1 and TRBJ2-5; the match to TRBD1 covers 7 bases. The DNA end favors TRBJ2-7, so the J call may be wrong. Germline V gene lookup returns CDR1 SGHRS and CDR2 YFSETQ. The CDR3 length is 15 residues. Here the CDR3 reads CASSQGDSRADEQYF. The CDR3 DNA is TGCGCCAGCAGCCAGGGGGACAGCCGAGCCGACGAGCAGTACTTC.

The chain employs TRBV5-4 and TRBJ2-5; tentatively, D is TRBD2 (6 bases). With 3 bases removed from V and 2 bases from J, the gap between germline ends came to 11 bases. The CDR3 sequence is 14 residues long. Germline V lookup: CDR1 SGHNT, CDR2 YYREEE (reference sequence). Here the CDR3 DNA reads TGTGCCAGCAGCTCGGAGGGTAGGCAAGAGACCCAGTACTTC. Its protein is CASSSEGRQETQYF.

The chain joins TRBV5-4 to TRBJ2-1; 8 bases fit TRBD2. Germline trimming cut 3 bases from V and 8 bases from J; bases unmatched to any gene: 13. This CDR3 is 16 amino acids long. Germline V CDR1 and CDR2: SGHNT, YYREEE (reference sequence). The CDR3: CASSSPGNSGKDEQFF. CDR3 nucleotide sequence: TGTGCCAGCAGCTCCCCGGGGAATAGCGGGAAGGATGAGCAGTTCTTC.

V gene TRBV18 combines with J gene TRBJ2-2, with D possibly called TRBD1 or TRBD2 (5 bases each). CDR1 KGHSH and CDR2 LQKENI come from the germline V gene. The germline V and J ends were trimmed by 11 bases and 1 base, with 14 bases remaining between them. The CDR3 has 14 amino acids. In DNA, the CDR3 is TGTGCCGGACAAGGGACGCAGAACACCGGGGAGCTGTTTTTT. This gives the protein CAGQGTQNTGELFF.

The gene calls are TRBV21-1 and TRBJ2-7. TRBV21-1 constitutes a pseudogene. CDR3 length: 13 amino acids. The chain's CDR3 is CASSAPESYEQYF. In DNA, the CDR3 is TGTGCCAGCAGCGCACCTGAATCCTACGAGCAGTACTTC.